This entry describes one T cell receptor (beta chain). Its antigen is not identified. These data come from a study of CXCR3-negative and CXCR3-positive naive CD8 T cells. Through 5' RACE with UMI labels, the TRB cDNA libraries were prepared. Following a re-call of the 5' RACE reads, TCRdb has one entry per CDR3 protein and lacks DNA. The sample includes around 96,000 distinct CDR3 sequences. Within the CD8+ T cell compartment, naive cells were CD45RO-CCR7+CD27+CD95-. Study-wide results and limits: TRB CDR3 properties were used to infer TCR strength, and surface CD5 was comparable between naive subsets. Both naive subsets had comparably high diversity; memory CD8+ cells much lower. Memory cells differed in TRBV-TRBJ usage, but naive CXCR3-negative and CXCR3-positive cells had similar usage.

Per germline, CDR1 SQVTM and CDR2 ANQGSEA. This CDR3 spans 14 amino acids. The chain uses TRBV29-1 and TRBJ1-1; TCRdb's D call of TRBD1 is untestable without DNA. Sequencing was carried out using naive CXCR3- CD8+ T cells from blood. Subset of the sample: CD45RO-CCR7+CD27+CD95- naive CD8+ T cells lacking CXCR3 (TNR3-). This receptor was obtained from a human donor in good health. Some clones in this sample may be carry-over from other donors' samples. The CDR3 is CSVQPQGRGTEAFF.